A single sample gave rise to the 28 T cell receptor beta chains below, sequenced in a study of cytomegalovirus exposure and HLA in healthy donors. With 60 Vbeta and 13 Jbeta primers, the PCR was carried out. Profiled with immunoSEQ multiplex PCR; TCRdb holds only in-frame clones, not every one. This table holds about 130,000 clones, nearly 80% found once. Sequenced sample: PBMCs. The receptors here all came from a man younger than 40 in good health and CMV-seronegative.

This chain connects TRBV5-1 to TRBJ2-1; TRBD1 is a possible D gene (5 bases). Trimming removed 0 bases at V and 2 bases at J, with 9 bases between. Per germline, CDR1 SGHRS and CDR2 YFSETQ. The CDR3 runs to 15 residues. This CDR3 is CASSLVGVAYNEQFF. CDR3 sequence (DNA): TGCGCCAGCAGCTTGGTAGGGGTCGCCTACAATGAGCAGTTCTTC.

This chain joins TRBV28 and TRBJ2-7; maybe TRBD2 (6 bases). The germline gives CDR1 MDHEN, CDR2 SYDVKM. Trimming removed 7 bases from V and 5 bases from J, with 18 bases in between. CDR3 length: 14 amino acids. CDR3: CASTLGGGAHEQYF. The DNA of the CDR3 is TGTGCCAGCACTTTGGGGGGAGGAGCCCACGAGCAGTACTTC. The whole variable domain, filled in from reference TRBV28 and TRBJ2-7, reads DVKVTQSSRYLVKRTGEKVFLECVQDMDHENMFWYRQDPGLGLRLIYFSYDVKMKEKGDIPEGYSVSREKKERFSLILESASTNQTSMYLCASTLGGGAHEQYFGPGTRLTVT.

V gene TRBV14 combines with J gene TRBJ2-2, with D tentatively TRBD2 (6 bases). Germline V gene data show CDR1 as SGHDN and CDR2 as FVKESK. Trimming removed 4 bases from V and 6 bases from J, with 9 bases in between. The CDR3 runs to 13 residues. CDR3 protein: CASSRRGSGELFF. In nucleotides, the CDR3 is TGTGCCAGCAGCCGGCGGGGTTCCGGGGAGCTGTTTTTT.

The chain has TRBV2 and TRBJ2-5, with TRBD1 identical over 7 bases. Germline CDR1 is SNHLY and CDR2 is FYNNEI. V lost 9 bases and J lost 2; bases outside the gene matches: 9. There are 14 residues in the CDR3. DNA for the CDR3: TGTGCCAGAACCGCCGGGACAGTTCAAGAGACCCAGTACTTC. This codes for CARTAGTVQETQYF.

The CDR3 DNA is TGTGCCAGCACCCGGGTAGCGGGAGTGGTGGGCGAGCAGTACTTC. Translation gives CASTRVAGVVGEQYF. The V gene is TRBV6-5, the J gene TRBJ2-7, with 9 positions matching TRBD2. V trimming: 7 bases; J trimming: 6 bases; junction bases outside the gene matches: 13. Germline V gene data show CDR1 as MNHEY and CDR2 as SVGAGI. This CDR3 has 15 amino acids.

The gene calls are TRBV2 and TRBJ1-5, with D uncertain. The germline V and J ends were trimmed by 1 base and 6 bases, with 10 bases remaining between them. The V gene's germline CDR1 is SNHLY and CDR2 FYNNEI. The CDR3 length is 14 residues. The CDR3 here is CASSEGEGGQPQHF. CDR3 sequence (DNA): TGTGCCAGCAGTGAAGGCGAGGGCGGTCAGCCCCAGCATTTT.

The CDR3 is CASSLYGLGADSPLHF. The CDR3 DNA reads as TGTGCCAGCAGTTTATACGGCCTGGGGGCTGATTCACCCCTCCACTTT. This chain joins TRBV27 and TRBJ1-6; maybe TRBD1 (6 bases). This CDR3 contains 16 residues. CDR1 is MNHEY and CDR2 is SMNVEV in the germline V gene (reference sequence). Trimming left V 1 base short and J 8 bases short, with 15 bases between.

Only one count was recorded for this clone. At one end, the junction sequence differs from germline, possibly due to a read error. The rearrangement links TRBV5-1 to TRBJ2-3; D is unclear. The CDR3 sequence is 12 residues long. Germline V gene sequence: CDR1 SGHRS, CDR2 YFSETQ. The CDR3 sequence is CASGLAVDTQYF. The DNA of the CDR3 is TGCGCCAGCGGCTTGGCGGTGGATACGCAGTATTTT. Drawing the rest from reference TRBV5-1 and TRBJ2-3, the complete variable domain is KAGVTQTPRYLIKTRGQQVTLSCSPISGHRSVSWYQQTPGQGLQFLFEYFSETQRNKGNFPGRFSGRQFSNSRSEMNVSTLELGDSALYLCASGLAVDTQYFGPGTRLTVL.

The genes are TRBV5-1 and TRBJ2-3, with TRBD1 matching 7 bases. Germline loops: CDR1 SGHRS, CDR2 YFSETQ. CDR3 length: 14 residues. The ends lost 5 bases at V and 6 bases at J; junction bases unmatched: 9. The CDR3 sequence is CASRVTGVRDTQYF. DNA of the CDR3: TGCGCCAGCAGAGTCACAGGGGTCAGGGATACGCAGTATTTT.

The CDR3 sequence is CASSKVGRKVSKQGF. The CDR3 nucleotides read TGTGCCAGCAGCAAAGTGGGGAGAAAAGTAAGTAAGCAAGGCTTT. The V gene is TRBV21-1, the J gene TRBJ1-1. TRBV21-1 has pseudogene status. CDR3 length equals 15 residues.

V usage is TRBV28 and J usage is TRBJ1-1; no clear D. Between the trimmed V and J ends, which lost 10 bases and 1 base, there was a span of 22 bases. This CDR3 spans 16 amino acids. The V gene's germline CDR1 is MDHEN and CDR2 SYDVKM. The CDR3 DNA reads TGTGCCACCTTCCCAGCGAGCCTTAACGGGAACACTGAAGCTTTCTTT. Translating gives CATFPASLNGNTEAFF.

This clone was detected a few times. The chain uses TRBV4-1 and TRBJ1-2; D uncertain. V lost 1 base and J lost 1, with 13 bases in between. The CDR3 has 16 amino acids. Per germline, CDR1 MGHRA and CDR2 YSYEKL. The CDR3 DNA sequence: TGCGCCAGCAGCCAAGCTCACGCTGCTATTAACTATGGCTACACCTTC. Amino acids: CASSQAHAAINYGYTF.

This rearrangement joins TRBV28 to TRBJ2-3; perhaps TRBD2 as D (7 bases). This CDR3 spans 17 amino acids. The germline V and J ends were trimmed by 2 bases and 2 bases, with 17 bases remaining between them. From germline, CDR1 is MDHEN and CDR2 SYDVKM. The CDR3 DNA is TGTGCCAGCAGTTTAGCCCAAGGGGGGAGGGCCACAGATACGCAGTATTTT. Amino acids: CASSLAQGGRATDTQYF.

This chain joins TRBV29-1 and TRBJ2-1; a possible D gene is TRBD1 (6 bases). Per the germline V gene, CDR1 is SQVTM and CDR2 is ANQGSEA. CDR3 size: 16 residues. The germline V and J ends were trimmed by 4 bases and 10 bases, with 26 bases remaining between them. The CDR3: CSVVRPGDIFRREQFF. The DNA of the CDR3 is TGCAGCGTTGTTAGGCCAGGGGATATTTTTAGGCGAGAGCAGTTCTTC.

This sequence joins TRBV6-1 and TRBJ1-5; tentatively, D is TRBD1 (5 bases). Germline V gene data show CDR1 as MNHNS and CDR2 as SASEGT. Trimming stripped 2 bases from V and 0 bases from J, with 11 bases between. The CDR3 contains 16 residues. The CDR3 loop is CASSEQQAYSNQPQHF. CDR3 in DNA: TGTGCCAGCAGTGAACAACAGGCGTATAGCAATCAGCCCCAGCATTTT.

Here the CDR3 reads CASSGPGTVTNQPQHF. In nucleotides, the CDR3 is TGTGCCAGCAGTGGGCCAGGGACAGTCACCAATCAGCCCCAGCATTTT. This chain connects TRBV28 to TRBJ1-5, with 7 bases lining up with TRBD1. V shed 5 bases and J 3 bases; nucleotides not matched to a gene: 10. CDR1 is MDHEN, CDR2 SYDVKM, per germline. The CDR3 is 16 amino acids.

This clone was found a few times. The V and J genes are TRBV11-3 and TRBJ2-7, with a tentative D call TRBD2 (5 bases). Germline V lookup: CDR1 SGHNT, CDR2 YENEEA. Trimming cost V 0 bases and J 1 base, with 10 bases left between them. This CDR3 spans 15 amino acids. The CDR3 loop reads CASSLEEATSYEQYF. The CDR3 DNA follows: TGTGCCAGCAGCTTAGAGGAGGCAACTTCCTACGAGCAGTACTTC. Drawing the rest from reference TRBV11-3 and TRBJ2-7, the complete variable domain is EAGVVQSPRYKIIEKKQPVAFWCNPISGHNTLYWYLQNLGQGPELLIRYENEEAVDDSQLPKDRFSAERLKGVDSTLKIQPAELGDSAVYLCASSLEEATSYEQYFGPGTRLTVT.

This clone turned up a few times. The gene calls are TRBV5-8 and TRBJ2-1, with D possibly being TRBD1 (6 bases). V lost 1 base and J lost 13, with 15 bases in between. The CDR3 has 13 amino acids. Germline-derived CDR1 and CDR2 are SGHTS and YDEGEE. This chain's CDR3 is CASSLPMGASQFF. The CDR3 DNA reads TGTGCCAGCAGCTTGCCTATGGGGGCTAGCCAGTTCTTC.

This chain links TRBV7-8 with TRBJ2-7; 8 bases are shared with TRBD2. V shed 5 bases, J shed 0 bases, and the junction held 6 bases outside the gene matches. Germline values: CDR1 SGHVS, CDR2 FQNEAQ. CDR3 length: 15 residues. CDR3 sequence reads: CASSPQLAVSYEQYF. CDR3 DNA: TGTGCCAGCAGCCCACAACTAGCGGTCTCCTACGAGCAGTACTTC.

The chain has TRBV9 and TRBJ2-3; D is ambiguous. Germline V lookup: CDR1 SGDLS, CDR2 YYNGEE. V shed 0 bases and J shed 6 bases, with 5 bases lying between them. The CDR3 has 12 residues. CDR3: CASSVERDTQYF. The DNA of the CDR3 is TGTGCCAGCAGCGTAGAGAGGGATACGCAGTATTTT.

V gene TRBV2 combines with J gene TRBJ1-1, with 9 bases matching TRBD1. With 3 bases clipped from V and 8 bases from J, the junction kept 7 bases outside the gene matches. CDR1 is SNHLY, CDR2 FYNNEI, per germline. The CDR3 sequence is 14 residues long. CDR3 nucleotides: TGTGCCAGCAGTGAGGGGACAGGGCTTATGGAAGCTTTCTTT. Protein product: CASSEGTGLMEAFF.

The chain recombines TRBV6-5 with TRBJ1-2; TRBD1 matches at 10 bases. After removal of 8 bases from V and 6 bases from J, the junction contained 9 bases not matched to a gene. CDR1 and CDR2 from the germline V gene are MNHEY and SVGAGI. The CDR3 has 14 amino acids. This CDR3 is CASRLTGGVHGYTF. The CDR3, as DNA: TGTGCCAGCCGATTGACAGGGGGCGTTCATGGCTACACCTTC.

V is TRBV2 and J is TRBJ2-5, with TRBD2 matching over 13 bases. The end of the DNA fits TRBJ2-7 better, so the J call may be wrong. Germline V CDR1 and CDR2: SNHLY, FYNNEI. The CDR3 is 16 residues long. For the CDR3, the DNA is TGTGCCAGCAGAAGTTCACTAGCGGGAGGGACCCACGAGCAGTACTTC. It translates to CASRSSLAGGTHEQYF.

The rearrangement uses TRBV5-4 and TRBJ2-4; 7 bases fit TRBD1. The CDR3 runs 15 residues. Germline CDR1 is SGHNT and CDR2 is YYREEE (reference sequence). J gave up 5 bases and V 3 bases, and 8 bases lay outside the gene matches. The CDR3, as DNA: TGTGCCAGCAGCTCGCGGCGACAGGGCGAAAACATTCAGTACTTC. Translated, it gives CASSSRRQGENIQYF.

The CDR3 region has the DNA TGTGCCAGCAGTGAGGGGGGTGTCGGACCAGAGCAGTTCTTC. Its protein is CASSEGGVGPEQFF. The V gene is TRBV6-1, the J gene TRBJ2-1; weak D call: TRBD2 (6 bases). Germline loops: CDR1 MNHNS, CDR2 SASEGT. CDR3 length: 14 amino acids. Trimming left V 3 bases short and J 10 bases short, with 16 bases between.

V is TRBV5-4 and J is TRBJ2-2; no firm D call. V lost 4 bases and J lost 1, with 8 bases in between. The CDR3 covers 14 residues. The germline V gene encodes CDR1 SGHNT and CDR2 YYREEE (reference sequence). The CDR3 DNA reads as TGTGCCAGCAGCAGAGGTAGGAACACCGGGGAGCTGTTTTTT. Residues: CASSRGRNTGELFF.

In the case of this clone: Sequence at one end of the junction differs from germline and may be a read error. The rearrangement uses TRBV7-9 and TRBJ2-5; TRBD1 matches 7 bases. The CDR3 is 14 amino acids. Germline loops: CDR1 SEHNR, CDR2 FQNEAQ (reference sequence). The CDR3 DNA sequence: TGTTCCAGCAGTATCGGGACAGCACAAGAGACCCAGTACTTC. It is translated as CSSSIGTAQETQYF.

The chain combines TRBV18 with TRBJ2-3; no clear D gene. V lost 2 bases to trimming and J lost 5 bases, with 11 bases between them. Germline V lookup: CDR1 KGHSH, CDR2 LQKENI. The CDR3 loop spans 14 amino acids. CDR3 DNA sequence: TGTGCCAGCTCACCAGGGCTCCGTGGAGATACGCAGTATTTT. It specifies CASSPGLRGDTQYF. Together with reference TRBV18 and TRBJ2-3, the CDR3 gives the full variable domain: NAGVMQNPRHLVRRRGQEARLRCSPMKGHSHVYWYRQLPEEGLKFMVYLQKENIIDESGMPKERFSAEFPKEGPSILRIQQVVRGDSAAYFCASSPGLRGDTQYFGPGTRLTVL.